This paragraph covers one TCR beta chain sequence. Its antigen remains unidentified. The method was immunoSEQ multiplex PCR; TCRdb's version includes in-frame clones alone and lacks a portion of them. This table has some 86,000 clones, about 91% appearing once. CDR1 is SGDLS, CDR2 YYNGEE, per germline. Trimming removed 3 bases from V and 6 bases from J; junction bases left unmatched: 11. This CDR3 region has 16 residues. This specimen comes from a study of T cell responses to AZD1222 COVID-19 vaccine. Broader study findings: The donor cohort was predominantly white British with a female majority, and clonal diversity may have been underestimated. Seropositive at baseline were only a handful of AZD1222 recipients.

The TCR sequence derives from an adult in good health. Sequenced here: peripheral blood, sampled on day 0 of AZD1222 vaccination. The rearrangement links TRBV9 to TRBJ1-2; 10 bases fit TRBD1. The CDR3 DNA reads TGTGCCAGCAGCGCAAGACCGGGACAGGGGAGCCATGGCTACACCTTC. Translation gives CASSARPGQGSHGYTF.